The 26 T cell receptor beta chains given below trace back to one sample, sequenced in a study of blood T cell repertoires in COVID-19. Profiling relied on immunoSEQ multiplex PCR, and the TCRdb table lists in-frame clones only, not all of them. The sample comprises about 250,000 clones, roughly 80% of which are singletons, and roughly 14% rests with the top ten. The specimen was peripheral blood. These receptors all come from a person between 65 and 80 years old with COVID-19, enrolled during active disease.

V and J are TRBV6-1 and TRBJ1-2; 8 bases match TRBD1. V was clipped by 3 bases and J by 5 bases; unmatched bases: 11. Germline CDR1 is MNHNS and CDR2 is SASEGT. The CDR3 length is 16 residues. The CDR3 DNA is TGTGCCAGCAGTGAGTCGGCAGGGGGCGTCCCTTATGGCTACACCTTC. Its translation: CASSESAGGVPYGYTF.

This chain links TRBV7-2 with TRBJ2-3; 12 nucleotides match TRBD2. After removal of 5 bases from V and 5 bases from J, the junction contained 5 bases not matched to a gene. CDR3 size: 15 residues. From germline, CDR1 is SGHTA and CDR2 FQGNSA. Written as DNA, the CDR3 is TGTGCCAGCAGCCGGACTAGCGGGAATTTAGATACGCAGTATTTT. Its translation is CASSRTSGNLDTQYF.

For the CDR3, the DNA is TGTGCCAGCAGTTACGAAACGGGACAGGGTCGGAACGAGCAGTACTTC. This encodes CASSYETGQGRNEQYF. The chain couples TRBV6-8 to TRBJ2-7; 9 nucleotides agree with TRBD1. CDR3 size: 16 residues. With 2 bases clipped from V and 5 bases from J, the junction kept 10 bases outside the gene matches. CDR1 and CDR2 from the germline V gene are MNHGY and SAAAGT.

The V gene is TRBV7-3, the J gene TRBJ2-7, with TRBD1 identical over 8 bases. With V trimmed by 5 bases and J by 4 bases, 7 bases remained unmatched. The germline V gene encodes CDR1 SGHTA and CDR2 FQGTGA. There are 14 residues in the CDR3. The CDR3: CASSQSGGAYEQYF. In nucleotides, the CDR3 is TGTGCCAGCAGCCAGTCAGGGGGCGCGTACGAGCAGTACTTC.

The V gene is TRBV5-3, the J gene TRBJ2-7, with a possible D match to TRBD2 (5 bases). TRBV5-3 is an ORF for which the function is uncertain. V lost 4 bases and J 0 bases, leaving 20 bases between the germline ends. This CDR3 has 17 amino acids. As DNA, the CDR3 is TGTGCCAGAAGCCTTACATCCCGGACTCATAGCTCCTACGAGCAGTACTTC. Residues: CARSLTSRTHSSYEQYF.

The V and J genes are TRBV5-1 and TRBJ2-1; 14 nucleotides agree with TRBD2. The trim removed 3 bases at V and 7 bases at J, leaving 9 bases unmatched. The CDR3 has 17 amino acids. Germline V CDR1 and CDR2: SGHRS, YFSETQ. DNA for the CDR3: TGCGCCAGCAGCTCGCCGGGACTAGCGGGAGCGGGTAATGAGCAGTTCTTC. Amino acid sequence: CASSSPGLAGAGNEQFF.

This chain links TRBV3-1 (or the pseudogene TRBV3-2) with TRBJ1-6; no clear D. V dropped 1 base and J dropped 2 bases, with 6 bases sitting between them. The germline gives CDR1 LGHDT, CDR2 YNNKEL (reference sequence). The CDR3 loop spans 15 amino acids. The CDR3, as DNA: TGTGCCAGCAGCCAAGGGGCAGCCTATAATTCACCCCTCCACTTT. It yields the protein CASSQGAAYNSPLHF.

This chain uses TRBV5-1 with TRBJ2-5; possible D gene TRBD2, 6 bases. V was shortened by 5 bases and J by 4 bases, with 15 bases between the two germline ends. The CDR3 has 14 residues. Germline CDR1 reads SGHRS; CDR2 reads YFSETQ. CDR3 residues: CASRRGLGGETQYF. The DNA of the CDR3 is TGCGCCAGCAGGCGCGGGTTGGGGGGAGAGACCCAGTACTTC.

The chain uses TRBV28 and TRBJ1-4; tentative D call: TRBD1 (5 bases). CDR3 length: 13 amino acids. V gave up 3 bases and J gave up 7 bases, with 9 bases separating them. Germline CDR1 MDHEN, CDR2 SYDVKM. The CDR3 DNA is TGTGCCAGCAGTTTCAGGGTGGGTGAAAAACTGTTTTTT. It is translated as CASSFRVGEKLFF. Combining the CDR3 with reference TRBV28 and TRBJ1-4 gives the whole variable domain DVKVTQSSRYLVKRTGEKVFLECVQDMDHENMFWYRQDPGLGLRLIYFSYDVKMKEKGDIPEGYSVSREKKERFSLILESASTNQTSMYLCASSFRVGEKLFFGSGTQLSVL.

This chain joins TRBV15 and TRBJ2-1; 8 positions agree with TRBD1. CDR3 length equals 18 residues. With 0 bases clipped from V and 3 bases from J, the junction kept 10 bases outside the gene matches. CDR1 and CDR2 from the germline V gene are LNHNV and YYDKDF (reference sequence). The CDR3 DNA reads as TGTGCCACCAGCAGAGAAGGCGGAGCAGGGGGCGGCTACAATGAGCAGTTCTTC. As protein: CATSREGGAGGGYNEQFF.

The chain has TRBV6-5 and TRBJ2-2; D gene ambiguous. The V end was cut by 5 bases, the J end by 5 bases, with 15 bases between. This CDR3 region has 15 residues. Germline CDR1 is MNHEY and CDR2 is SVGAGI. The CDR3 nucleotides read TGTGCCAGCAGTCGAAGTTTAAGCGTTACCGGGGAGCTGTTTTTT. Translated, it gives CASSRSLSVTGELFF.

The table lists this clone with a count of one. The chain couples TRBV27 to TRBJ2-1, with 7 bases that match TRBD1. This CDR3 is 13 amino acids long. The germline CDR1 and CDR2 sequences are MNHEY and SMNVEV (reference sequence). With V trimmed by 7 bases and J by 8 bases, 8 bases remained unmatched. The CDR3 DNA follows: TGTGCCAGCACCCCAAACAGGGGACATGAGCAGTTCTTC. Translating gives CASTPNRGHEQFF.

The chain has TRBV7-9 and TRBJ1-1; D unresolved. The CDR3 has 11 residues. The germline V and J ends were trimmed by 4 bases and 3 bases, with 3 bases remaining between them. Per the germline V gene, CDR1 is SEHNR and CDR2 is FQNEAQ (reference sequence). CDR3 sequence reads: CASSSYTEAFF. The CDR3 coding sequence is TGTGCCAGCAGCTCGTACACTGAAGCTTTCTTT.

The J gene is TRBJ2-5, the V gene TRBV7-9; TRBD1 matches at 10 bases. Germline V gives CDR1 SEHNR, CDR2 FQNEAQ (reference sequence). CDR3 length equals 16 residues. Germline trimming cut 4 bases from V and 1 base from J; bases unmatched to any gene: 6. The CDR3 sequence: CASSSGQGGPQETQYF. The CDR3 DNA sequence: TGTGCCAGCAGCTCCGGACAGGGGGGGCCCCAAGAGACCCAGTACTTC.

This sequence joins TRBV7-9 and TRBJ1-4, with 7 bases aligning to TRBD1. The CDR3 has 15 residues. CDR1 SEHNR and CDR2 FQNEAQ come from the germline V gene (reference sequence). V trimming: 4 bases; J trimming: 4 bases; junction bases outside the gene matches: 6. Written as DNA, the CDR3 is TGTGCCAGCAGCTCTCGGACAGGAAATAATGAAAAACTGTTTTTT. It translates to CASSSRTGNNEKLFF.

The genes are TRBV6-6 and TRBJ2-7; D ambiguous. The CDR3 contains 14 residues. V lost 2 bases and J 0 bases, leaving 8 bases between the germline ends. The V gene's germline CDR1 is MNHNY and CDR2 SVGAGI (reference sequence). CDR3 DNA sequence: TGTGCCAGCAGTTACCTACCGAGCTCCTACGAGCAGTACTTC. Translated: CASSYLPSSYEQYF.

The CDR3 reads CASSPGQKNTEAFF. In nucleotides, the CDR3 is TGTGCCAGCTCACCAGGACAGAAGAACACTGAAGCTTTCTTT. The chain has TRBV18 and TRBJ1-1, with TRBD1 as a possible D gene (6 bases). The CDR3 consists of 14 residues. Germline V gene data show CDR1 as KGHSH and CDR2 as LQKENI. With 2 bases removed from V and 1 base from J, the gap between germline ends came to 8 bases. Filled out from reference TRBV18 and TRBJ1-1, the complete variable domain reads NAGVMQNPRHLVRRRGQEARLRCSPMKGHSHVYWYRQLPEEGLKFMVYLQKENIIDESGMPKERFSAEFPKEGPSILRIQQVVRGDSAAYFCASSPGQKNTEAFFGQGTRLTVV.

CDR3 sequence (DNA): TGTGCCAGCAGCTTGAGGTCATCGGCAGGGGTTCGCTACACCTTC. Translated: CASSLRSSAGVRYTF. This sequence joins TRBV11-2 and TRBJ1-2; perhaps TRBD1 as D (6 bases). CDR3 length equals 15 residues. Germline values: CDR1 SGHAT, CDR2 FQNNGV. V was shortened by 3 bases and J by 9 bases, with 20 bases between the two germline ends.

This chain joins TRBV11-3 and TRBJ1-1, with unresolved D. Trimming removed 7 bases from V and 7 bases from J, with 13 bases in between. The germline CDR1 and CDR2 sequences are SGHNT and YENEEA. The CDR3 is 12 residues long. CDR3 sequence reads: CASKLAGNEAFF. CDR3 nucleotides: TGTGCCAGCAAACTAGCAGGCAATGAAGCTTTCTTT.

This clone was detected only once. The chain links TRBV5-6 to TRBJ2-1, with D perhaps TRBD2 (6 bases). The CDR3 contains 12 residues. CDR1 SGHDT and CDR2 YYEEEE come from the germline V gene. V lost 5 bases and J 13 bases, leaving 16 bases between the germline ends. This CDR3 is CASRRGTPKQFF. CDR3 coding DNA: TGTGCCAGCAGAAGAGGGACTCCTAAACAGTTCTTC.

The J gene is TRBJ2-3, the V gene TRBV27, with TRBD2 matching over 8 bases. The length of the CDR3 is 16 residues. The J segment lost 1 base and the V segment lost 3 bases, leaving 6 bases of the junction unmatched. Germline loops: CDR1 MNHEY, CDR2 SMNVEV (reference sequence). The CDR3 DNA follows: TGTGCCAGCAGTTTGGCCGGGACTAGAGGCACAGATACGCAGTATTTT. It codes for CASSLAGTRGTDTQYF.

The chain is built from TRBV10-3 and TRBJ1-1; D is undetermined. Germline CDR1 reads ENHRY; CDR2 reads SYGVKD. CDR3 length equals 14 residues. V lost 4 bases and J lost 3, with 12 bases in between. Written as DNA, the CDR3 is TGTGCCATCAGTGTTAATTCCGTTGACACTGAAGCTTTCTTT. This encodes CAISVNSVDTEAFF.

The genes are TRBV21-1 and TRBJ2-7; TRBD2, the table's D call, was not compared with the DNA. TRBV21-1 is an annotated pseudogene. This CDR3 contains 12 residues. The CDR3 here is CASSPGTNEQYF. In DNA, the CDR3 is TGTGCCAGCAGCCCCGGGACTAACGAGCAGTACTTC.

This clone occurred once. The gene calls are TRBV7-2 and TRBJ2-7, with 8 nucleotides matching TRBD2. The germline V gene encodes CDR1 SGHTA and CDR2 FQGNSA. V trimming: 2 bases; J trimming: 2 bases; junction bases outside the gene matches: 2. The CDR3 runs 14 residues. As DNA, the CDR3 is TGTGCCAGCAGCTTAAGACTAGCGACCTACGAGCAGTACTTC. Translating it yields CASSLRLATYEQYF.

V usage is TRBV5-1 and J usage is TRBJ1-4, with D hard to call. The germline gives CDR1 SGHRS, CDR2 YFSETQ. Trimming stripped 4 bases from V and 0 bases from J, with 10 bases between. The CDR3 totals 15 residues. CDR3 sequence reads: CASSPHDSTNEKLFF. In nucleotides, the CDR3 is TGCGCCAGCAGCCCGCATGACTCAACTAATGAAAAACTGTTTTTT.

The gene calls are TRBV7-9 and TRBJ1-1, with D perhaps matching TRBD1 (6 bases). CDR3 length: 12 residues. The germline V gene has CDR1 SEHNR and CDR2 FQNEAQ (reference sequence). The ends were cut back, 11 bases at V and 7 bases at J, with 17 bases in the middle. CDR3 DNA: TGTGCCTGTGGACAGACAACCCGTGAAGCTTTCTTT. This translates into CACGQTTREAFF.